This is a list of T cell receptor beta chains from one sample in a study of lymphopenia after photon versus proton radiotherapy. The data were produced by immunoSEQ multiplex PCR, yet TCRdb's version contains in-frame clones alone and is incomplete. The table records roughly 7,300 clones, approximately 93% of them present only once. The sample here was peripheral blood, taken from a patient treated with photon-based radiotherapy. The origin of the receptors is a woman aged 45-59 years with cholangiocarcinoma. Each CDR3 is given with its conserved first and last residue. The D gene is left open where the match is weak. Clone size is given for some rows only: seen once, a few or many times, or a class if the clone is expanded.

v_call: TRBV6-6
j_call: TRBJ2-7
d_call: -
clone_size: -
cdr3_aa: CASIQGPSTSEQYF
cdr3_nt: TGTGCCAGCATTCAGGGGCCGTCGACCTCCGAGCAGTACTTC

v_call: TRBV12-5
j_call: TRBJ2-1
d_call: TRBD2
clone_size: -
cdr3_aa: CASGLVISGGPYSYNEQFF
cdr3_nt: TGTGCTAGTGGTTTGGTAATTAGCGGGGGGCCGTACTCCTACAATGAGCAGTTCTTC

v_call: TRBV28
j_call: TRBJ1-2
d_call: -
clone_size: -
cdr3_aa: CASTGPFWGYGYTF
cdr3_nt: TGTGCCAGCACCGGACCCTTCTGGGGCTATGGCTACACCTTC

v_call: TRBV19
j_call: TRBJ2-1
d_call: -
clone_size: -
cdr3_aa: CASSGGGPYNEQFF
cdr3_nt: TGTGCCAGTAGTGGAGGGGGGCCCTACAATGAGCAGTTCTTC

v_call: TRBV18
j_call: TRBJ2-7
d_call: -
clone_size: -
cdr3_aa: CASSPRSPAEQYF
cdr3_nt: TGTGCCAGCTCACCACGTTCACCAGCCGAGCAGTACTTC

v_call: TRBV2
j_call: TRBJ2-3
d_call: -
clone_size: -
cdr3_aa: CASSEGRDTDTQYF
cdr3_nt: TGTGCCAGCAGTGAGGGCAGAGACACAGATACGCAGTATTTT

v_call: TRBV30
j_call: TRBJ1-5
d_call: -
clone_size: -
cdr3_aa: CAWSAMGYNQPQHF
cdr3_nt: TGTGCCTGGAGCGCCATGGGCTACAATCAGCCCCAGCATTTT

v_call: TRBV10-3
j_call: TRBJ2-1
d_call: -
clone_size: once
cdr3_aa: CAISDPVSRNEQFF
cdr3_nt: TGTGCCATCAGTGATCCGGTTTCCCGCAATGAGCAGTTCTTC

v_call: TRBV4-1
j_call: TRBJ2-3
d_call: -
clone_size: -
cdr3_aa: CASSLGHWGDTQYF
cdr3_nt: TGCGCCAGCAGTCTTGGACACTGGGGAGATACGCAGTATTTT

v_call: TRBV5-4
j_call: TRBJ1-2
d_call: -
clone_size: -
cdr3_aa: CASSLTGTDYGYTF
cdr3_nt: TGTGCCAGCAGCCTGACCGGGACGGACTATGGCTACACCTTC

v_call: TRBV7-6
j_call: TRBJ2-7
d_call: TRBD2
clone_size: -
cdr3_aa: CASSPRPSGGYREQYF
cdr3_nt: TGTGCCAGCAGCCCCCGCCCTAGCGGGGGTTATAGGGAGCAGTACTTC

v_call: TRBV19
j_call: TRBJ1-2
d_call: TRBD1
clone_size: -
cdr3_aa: CASSTQGRGPNYGYTF
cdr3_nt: TGTGCCAGTAGTACTCAGGGGAGGGGGCCAAACTATGGCTACACCTTC

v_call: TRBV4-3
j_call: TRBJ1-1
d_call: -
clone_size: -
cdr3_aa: CASSYLRGNTEAFF
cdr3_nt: TGCGCCAGCAGCTATCTCAGGGGTAACACTGAAGCTTTCTTT

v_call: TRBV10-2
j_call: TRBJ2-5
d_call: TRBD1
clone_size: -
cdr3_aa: CASSESTGGTETQYF
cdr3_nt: TGCGCCAGCAGTGAGTCAACAGGGGGGACGGAGACCCAGTACTTC

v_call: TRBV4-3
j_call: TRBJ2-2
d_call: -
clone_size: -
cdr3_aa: CASSLKWQGNTGELFF
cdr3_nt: TGCGCCAGCAGCCTTAAGTGGCAGGGGAACACCGGGGAGCTGTTTTTT

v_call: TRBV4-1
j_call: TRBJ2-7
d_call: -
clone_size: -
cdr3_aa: CASSQGGGGSYEQYF
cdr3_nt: TGCGCCAGCAGCCAAGGAGGTGGGGGCTCCTACGAGCAGTACTTC

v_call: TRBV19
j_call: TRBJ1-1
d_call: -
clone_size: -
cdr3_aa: CASRLAGGRANTEAFF
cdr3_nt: TGTGCCAGTAGGCTCGCGGGGGGGAGGGCGAACACTGAAGCTTTCTTT

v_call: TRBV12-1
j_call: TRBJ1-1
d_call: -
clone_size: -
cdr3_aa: CASSFRDRVCQTWSWSWTEAFF
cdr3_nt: TGTGCCAGCAGCTTCCGGGACAGGGTTTGTCAAACGTGGTCCTGGAGTTGGACTGAAGCTTTCTTT

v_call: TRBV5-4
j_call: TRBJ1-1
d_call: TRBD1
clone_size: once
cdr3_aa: CASSQGAFTEAFF
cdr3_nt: TGTGCCAGCAGTCAGGGGGCGTTCACTGAAGCTTTCTTT

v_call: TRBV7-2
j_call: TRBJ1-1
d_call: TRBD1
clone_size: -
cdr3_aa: CASSLFPGQGISRTEAFF
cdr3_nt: TGTGCCAGCAGCTTATTTCCGGGACAGGGCATAAGTAGGACTGAAGCTTTCTTT

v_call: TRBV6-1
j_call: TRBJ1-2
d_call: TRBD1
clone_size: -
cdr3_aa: CASSEWTGAGYTF
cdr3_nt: TGTGCCAGCAGTGAATGGACAGGAGCTGGCTACACCTTC

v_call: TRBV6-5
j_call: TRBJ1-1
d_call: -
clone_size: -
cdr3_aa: CASSYSGSGAEAFF
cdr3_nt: TGTGCCAGCAGTTACTCGGGGAGTGGGGCTGAAGCTTTCTTT

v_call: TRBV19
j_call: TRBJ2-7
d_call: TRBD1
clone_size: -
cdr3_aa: CASSLQYRGSYEQYF
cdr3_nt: TGTGCCAGTAGTTTACAATACAGGGGATCCTACGAGCAGTACTTC

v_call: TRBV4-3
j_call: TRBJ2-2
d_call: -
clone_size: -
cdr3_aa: CASSQQMANTGELFF
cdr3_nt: TGCGCCAGCAGCCAACAGATGGCGAACACCGGGGAGCTGTTTTTT

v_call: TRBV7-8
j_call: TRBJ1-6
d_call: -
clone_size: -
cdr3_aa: CASSPIRAGGSPLHF
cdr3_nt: TGTGCCAGCAGCCCGATCAGGGCTGGAGGTTCACCCCTCCACTTT

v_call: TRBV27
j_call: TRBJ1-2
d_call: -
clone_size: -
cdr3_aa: CASRDGNYGYTF
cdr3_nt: TGTGCCAGCAGGGACGGTAACTATGGCTACACCTTC

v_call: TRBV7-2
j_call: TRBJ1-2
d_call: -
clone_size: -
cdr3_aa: CASSLGGRSGPPYTF
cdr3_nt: TGTGCCAGCAGCTTAGGAGGCCGCTCCGGCCCCCCCTACACCTTC